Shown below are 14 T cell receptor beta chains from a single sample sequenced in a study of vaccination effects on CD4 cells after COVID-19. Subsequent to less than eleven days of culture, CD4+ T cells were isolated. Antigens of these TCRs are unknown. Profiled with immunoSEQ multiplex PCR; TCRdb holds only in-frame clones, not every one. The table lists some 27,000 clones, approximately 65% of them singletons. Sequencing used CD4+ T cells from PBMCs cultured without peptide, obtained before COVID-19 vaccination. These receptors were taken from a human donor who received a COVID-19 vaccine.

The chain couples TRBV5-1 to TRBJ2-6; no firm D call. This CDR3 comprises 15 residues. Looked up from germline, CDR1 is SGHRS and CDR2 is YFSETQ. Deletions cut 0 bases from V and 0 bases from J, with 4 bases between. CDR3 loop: CASSLAGSGANVLTF. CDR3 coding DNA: TGCGCCAGCAGCTTGGCCGGCTCTGGGGCCAACGTCCTGACTTTC.

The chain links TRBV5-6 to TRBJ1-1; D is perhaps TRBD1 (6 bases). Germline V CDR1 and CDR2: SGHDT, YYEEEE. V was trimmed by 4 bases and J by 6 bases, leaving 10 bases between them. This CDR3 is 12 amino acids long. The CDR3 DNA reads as TGTGCCAGCAGCCGGGACACCTCTGAAGCTTTCTTT. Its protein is CASSRDTSEAFF.

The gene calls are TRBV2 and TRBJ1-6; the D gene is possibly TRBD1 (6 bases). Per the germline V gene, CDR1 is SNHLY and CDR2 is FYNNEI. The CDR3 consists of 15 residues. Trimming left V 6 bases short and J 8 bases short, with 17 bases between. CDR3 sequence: CASRGRTGTDSPLHF. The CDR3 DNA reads TGTGCCAGCAGAGGGAGAACAGGGACCGATTCACCCCTCCACTTT. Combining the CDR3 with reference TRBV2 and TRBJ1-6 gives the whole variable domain EPEVTQTPSHQVTQMGQEVILRCVPISNHLYFYWYRQILGQKVEFLVSFYNNEISEKSEIFDDQFSVERPDGSNFTLKIRSTKLEDSAMYFCASRGRTGTDSPLHFGNGTRLTVT.

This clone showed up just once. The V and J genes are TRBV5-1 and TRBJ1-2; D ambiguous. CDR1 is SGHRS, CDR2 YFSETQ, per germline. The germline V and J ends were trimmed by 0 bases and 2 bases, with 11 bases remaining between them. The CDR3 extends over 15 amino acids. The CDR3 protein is CASSLVASSNYGYTF. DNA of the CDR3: TGCGCCAGCAGCTTGGTCGCGTCCTCCAACTATGGCTACACCTTC.

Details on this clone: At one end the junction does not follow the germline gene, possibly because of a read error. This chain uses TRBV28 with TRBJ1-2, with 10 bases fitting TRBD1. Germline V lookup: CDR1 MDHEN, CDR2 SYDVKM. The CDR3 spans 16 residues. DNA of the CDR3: TGCAGATCAGGAGGATCGGGACAGGGGACTAACTATGGCTACACCTTC. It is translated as CRSGGSGQGTNYGYTF.

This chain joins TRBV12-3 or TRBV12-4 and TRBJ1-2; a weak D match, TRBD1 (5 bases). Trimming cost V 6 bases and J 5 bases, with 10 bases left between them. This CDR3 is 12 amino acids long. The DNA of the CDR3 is TGTGCCAGCAGCCCTGGGGGATATGGCTACACCTTC. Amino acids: CASSPGGYGYTF.

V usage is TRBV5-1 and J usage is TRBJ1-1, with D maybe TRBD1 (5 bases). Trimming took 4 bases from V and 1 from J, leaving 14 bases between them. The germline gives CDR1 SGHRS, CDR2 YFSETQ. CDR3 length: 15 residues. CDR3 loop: CASSPVGGSNTEAFF. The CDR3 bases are TGCGCCAGCAGCCCCGTGGGGGGTTCGAACACTGAAGCTTTCTTT.

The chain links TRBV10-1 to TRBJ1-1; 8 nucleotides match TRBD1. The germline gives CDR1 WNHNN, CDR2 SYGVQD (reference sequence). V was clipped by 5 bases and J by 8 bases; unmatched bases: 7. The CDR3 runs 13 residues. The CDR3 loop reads CASSNRGSGEAFF. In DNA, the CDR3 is TGCGCCAGCAGTAACAGGGGGTCGGGAGAAGCTTTCTTT.

Written as DNA, the CDR3 is TGTGCCAGCAGAACGATCCAGTCGGATACGCAGTATTTT. It encodes CASRTIQSDTQYF. The V call is TRBV5-4, the J call TRBJ2-3, with D hard to call. V was shortened by 5 bases and J by 6 bases, with 13 bases between the two germline ends. Germline V gives CDR1 SGHNT, CDR2 YYREEE (reference sequence). This CDR3 spans 13 amino acids.

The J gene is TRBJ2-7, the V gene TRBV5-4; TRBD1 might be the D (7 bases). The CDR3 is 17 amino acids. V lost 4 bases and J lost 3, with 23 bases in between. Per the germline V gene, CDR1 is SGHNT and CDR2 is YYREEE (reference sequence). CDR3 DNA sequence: TGTGCCAGCAGCCCTGGAGGGGGCGGAACCCTTCTCTACGAGCAGTACTTC. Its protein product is CASSPGGGGTLLYEQYF.

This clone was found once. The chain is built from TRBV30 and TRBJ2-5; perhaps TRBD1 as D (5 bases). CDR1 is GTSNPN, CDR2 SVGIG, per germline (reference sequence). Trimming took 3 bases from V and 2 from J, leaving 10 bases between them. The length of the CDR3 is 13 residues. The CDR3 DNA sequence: TGTGCCTGGAGAGCAGGGCCGCAAGAGACCCAGTACTTC. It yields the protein CAWRAGPQETQYF.

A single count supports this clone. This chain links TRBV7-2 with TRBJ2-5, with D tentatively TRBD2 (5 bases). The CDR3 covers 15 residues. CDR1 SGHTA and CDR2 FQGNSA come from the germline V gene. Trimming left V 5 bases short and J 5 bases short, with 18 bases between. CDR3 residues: CASSNVGTSGETQYF. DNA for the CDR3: TGTGCCAGCAGCAACGTCGGAACTAGTGGGGAGACCCAGTACTTC.

This chain's CDR3 is CASSRQERGYGNEQFF. As DNA, the CDR3 is TGCGCCAGCAGCCGGCAGGAAAGGGGCTACGGCAATGAGCAGTTCTTC. The J gene is TRBJ2-1, the V gene TRBV4-1; D perhaps matches TRBD1 (5 bases). The CDR3 sequence is 16 residues long. Trimming removed 4 bases from V and 6 bases from J, with 19 bases in between. Germline CDR1 MGHRA, CDR2 YSYEKL.

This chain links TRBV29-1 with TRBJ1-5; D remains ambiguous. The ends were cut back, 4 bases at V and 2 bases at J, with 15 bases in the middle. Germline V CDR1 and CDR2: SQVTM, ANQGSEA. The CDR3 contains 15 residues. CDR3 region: CSVADGVLGNQPQHF. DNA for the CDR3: TGCAGCGTTGCTGACGGAGTGTTAGGCAATCAGCCCCAGCATTTT.